The table lists the clone carrying this TCR beta chain with a few counts. What it binds is unknown. Both 60 Vbeta primers and 13 Jbeta primers went into the PCR. Here immunoSEQ multiplex PCR was the method, and the copy in TCRdb shows in-frame clones only, minus some. The sample holds 100,000 to 150,000 clones; about 8% are singletons and the top ten take 6%. The record originates from a study of cytomegalovirus exposure and HLA in healthy donors. Study-wide results and caveats: When analyzed later, a missense DCLRE1C variant was found to be linked to TCR beta V- and J-gene trimming. Of the V segments, some could not be distinguished, including TRBV6-2 and TRBV6-3, and were excluded. Across all donors, roughly uniform sequencing depth was an assumption of the presence/absence analyses.

The CDR3 runs to 14 residues. CDR1 and CDR2 from the germline V gene are SGDLS and YYNGEE. The germline V and J ends were trimmed by 3 bases and 8 bases, with 14 bases remaining between them. This clonotype was sampled from a woman in her thirties or forties in good health and CMV-seropositive. The specimen was PBMCs. This chain connects TRBV9 to TRBJ1-4, with D possibly TRBD1 on 5 matching bases. CDR3 in DNA: TGTGCCAGCAGCGCCGGGGGGGGAGCCGAAAAACTGTTTTTT. It encodes CASSAGGGAEKLFF.